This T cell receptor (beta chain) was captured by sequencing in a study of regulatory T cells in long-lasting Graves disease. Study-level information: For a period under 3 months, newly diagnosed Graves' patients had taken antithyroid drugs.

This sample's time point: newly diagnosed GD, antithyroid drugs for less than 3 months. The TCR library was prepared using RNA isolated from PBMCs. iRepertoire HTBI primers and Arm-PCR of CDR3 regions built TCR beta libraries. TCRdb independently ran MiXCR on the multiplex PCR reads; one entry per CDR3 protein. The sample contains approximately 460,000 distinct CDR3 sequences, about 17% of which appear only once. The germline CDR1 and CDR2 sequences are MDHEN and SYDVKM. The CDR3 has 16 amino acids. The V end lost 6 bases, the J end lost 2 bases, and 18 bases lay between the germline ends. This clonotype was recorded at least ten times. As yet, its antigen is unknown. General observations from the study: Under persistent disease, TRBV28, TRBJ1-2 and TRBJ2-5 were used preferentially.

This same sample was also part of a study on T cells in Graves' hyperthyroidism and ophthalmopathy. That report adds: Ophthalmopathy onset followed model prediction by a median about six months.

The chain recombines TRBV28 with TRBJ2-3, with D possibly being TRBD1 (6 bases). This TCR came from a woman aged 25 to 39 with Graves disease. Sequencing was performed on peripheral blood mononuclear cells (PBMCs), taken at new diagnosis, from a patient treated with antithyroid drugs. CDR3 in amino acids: CASSPALGQLTDTQYF. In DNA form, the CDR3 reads TGTGCCAGCAGCCCCGCCTTAGGACAGCTCACAGATACGCAGTATTTT.